What follows are 15 T cell receptor beta chains derived from one specimen sequenced in a study of tumor and adjacent non-tumor tissue in lung cancer listed by TCRdb under 2018. RNA was isolated from bulk unsorted tissue, and RNA quality was assessed with a NanoDrop ND-1000 and an Agilent 2100. For the normal lung samples, distant non-tumor tissue was collected more than 3 cm away from the tumor edge. The library was generated by multiplex PCR. The listed sequencing device is Illumina HiSeq 2500. TCRbeta libraries were constructed through three rounds of nested PCR with primers (Table S4) according to protocols modified from ARM-PCR. TCRdb applied fastp at Q25 and MiXCR to the public reads, then kept only in-frame beta chains. When rows share a CDR3 protein, they turn into one entry using the most common DNA and genes. For this sample there are around 60,000 distinct CDR3 sequences; about 61% appear just once. The ten most abundant clones make up less than 40% of the sample.

Material for sequencing was distant non-tumor lung tissue. The receptors stem from a man in his 70s with non-small cell lung cancer.

J is TRBJ2-3 and V is TRBV10-3; possible D gene TRBD2, 6 bases. The CDR3 is made up of 12 amino acids. Trimming removed 11 bases at V and 1 base at J, with 10 bases between. Looked up from germline, CDR1 is ENHRY and CDR2 is SYGVKD. The CDR3, as DNA: TGTGCCGGAGGGATGGGCACAGATACGCAGTATTTT. Translated, it gives CAGGMGTDTQYF.

The V gene is TRBV28, the J gene TRBJ2-7, with D hard to call. Germline CDR1 is MDHEN and CDR2 is SYDVKM. Trimming took off 6 bases at V and 3 bases at J, with 15 bases between the two ends. The CDR3 spans 14 residues. CDR3 nucleotide sequence: TGTGCCAGCAGCATAGGGCAGATTATCTACGAGCAGTACTTC. Translating gives CASSIGQIIYEQYF.

V gene TRBV25-1 combines with J gene TRBJ1-1, with D hard to call. Trimming stripped 1 base from V and 2 bases from J, with 14 bases between. The CDR3 has 16 amino acids. The V gene's germline CDR1 is MGHDK and CDR2 SYGVNS. The CDR3 region is CASSEFLGRDNTEAFF. CDR3 DNA: TGTGCCAGCAGTGAATTCTTAGGACGTGACAACACTGAAGCTTTCTTT.

For this clonotype: One base away lies a much larger clone, so this may be a sequencing read error. This chain connects TRBV30 to TRBJ1-1; a weak D match, TRBD1 (6 bases). Per germline, CDR1 GTSNPN and CDR2 SVGIG (reference sequence). The CDR3 covers 12 residues. The CDR3 loop reads CAWRGGDTEALF. The CDR3 DNA is TGTGCCTGGAGGGGGGGGGACACTGAAGCTTTATTT. Variable domain in full (rest from reference TRBV30 and TRBJ1-1): SQTIHQWPATLVQPVGSPLSLECTVEGTSNPNLYWYRQAAGRGLQLLFYSVGIGQISSEVPQNLSASRPQDRQFILSSKKLLLSDSGFYLCAWRGGDTEALFGQGTRLTVV.

This clonotype appeared many times. This chain joins TRBV29-1 and TRBJ1-2; tentatively, D is TRBD1 (5 bases). With 3 bases removed from V and 6 bases from J, the gap between germline ends came to 14 bases. CDR3 length: 13 amino acids. Looked up from germline, CDR1 is SQVTM and CDR2 is ANQGSEA. Here the CDR3 reads CSVEGLATDGYTF. The DNA of the CDR3 is TGCAGCGTTGAGGGACTTGCCACGGATGGCTACACCTTC.

About this clonotype: At one end, the junction sequence differs from germline, possibly due to a read error. The gene calls are TRBV5-1 and TRBJ1-4; possible D gene TRBD1, 6 bases. This CDR3 spans 13 amino acids. Germline V gene lookup returns CDR1 SGHRS and CDR2 YFSETQ. This CDR3 reads CASSRGRVEKLSF. In DNA form, the CDR3 reads TGCGCCAGCAGTCGGGGGCGGGTTGAAAAACTGTCTTTT.

About this clonotype: At one of its ends the junction is not consistent with the germline gene, which may arise from a read error. The chain carries TRBV12-3 or TRBV12-4 and TRBJ2-2, with 7 bases that match TRBD2. This CDR3 spans 15 amino acids. The CDR3 spells CACRSGIGTTGELLF. The CDR3 nucleotides are TGTGCCTGCAGGAGCGGGATAGGCACCACCGGGGAGCTGCTTTTT.

The chain links TRBV6-1 to TRBJ1-2; D may be TRBD1 (5 bases). V was clipped by 3 bases and J by 7 bases, with 18 bases between them. The CDR3 is 15 amino acids. The germline gives CDR1 MNHNS, CDR2 SASEGT. The CDR3 loop reads CASSEMAGSYSGYTF. The CDR3 DNA follows: TGTGCCAGCAGTGAGATGGCAGGGTCATATAGTGGCTACACCTTC.

In the case of this clonotype: The junction and the germline gene differ at one end; a read error may be behind it. This CDR3 reads CASSESSSYEQYF. The CDR3 nucleotides are TGCGCCAGCAGTGAGTCAAGCTCCTACGAACAGTACTTC. The rearrangement joins TRBV10-1 to TRBJ2-7, with no clear D. The CDR3 covers 13 residues. Per germline, CDR1 WNHNN and CDR2 SYGVQD (reference sequence).

V is TRBV20-1 and J is TRBJ2-5; 7 bases map to TRBD2. V shed 4 bases and J 0 bases; nucleotides not matched to a gene: 17. The CDR3 spans 18 residues. Germline CDR1 DFQATT, CDR2 SNEGSKA (reference sequence). CDR3 protein: CSAIVTGRASGDQETQYF. The CDR3 coding sequence is TGCAGTGCTATAGTGACGGGTCGGGCTAGCGGAGACCAAGAGACCCAGTACTTC.

Notes on this clonotype: Because the CDR3 is missing its conserved closing phenylalanine or tryptophan, this is likely a read error. This chain connects TRBV4-1 to TRBJ1-5, with D possibly being TRBD1 (5 bases). Germline V gene sequence: CDR1 MGHRA, CDR2 YSYEKL. V was clipped by 6 bases and J by 2 bases, with 11 bases between them. The CDR3 sequence is 14 residues long. The CDR3 DNA reads as TGCGCCAGCAGTCAAACAGGAGGCAATCAGCCCCAGCATCTT. This codes for CASSQTGGNQPQHL.

In regard to this clonotype: A much bigger clone sits one base away, suggesting this may be a read error. The rearrangement joins TRBV7-9 to TRBJ2-1, with 7 bases that match TRBD1. Germline assignment: CDR1 SEHNR and CDR2 FQNEAQ (reference sequence). The CDR3 has 15 amino acids. The DNA of the CDR3 is TGTGCCAGCAGCCCCTCCGGGACAGCATACAATGAGCAGTTATTC. Protein sequence: CASSPSGTAYNEQLF.

J is TRBJ2-5 and V is TRBV4-1; no clear D. This CDR3 is built from 12 residues. Trimming took 7 bases from V and 5 from J, leaving 11 bases between them. The V gene's germline CDR1 is MGHRA and CDR2 YSYEKL. The CDR3 sequence: CASNHDRETQYF. The CDR3 region has the DNA TGCGCCAGCAACCATGACCGGGAGACCCAGTACTTC.

About this clonotype itself: A much larger clonotype is one base distant, so this may be a read error. The rearrangement uses TRBV5-5 and TRBJ2-7; D might be TRBD1 (6 bases). Germline loops: CDR1 SGHKS, CDR2 YYEKEE (reference sequence). V was cut by 1 base and J by 1 base, with 6 bases left in between. CDR3 length: 13 amino acids. This CDR3 reads CASSLTGSYEQYF. CDR3 coding DNA: TGTGCCAGCAGCTTGACAGGGTCCTACGAGCAGTACTTC.

This chain links TRBV19 with TRBJ1-5; tentatively, D is TRBD1 (5 bases). The CDR3 runs to 15 residues. CDR1 and CDR2 from the germline V gene are LNHDA and SQIVND (reference sequence). Trimming left V 7 bases short and J 2 bases short, with 15 bases between. The CDR3: CASIPGGWGNQPQHF. The CDR3 region has the DNA TGTGCCAGTATCCCGGGGGGATGGGGCAATCAGCCCCAGCATTTT.